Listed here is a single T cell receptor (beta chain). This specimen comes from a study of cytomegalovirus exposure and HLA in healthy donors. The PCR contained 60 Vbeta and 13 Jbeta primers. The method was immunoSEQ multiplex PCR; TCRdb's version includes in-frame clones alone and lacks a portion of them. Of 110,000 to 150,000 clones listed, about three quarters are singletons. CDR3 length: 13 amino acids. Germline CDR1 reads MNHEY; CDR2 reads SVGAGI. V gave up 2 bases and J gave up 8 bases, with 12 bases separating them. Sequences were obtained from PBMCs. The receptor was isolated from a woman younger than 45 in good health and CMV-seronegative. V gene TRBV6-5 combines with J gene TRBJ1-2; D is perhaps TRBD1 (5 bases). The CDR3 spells CASSYPPGVGYTF. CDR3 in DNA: TGTGCCAGCAGTTACCCGCCGGGGGTGGGCTACACCTTC.